The next 27 T cell receptor beta chains were all read from a single sample in a study of cytomegalovirus exposure and HLA in healthy donors. In the PCR, 60 Vbeta and 13 Jbeta primers were used. Only in-frame clones appear in the TCRdb table, and some are missing; sequencing was by immunoSEQ multiplex PCR. The sample has about 140,000 clones, 76% seen once. The sample was PBMCs. Receptors originate from a man aged 35-49 years in good health and CMV-seronegative.

V gene TRBV9 combines with J gene TRBJ2-1, with D perhaps matching TRBD2 (6 bases). The CDR3 has 14 amino acids. The germline gives CDR1 SGDLS, CDR2 YYNGEE. V lost 2 bases, J lost 7 bases, and 13 bases lay in between. In DNA, the CDR3 is TGTGCCAGCAGCGTCCGGGACTTAGGGAATGAGCAGTTCTTC. Translation: CASSVRDLGNEQFF.

J is TRBJ2-3 and V is TRBV6-1; 8 bases line up with TRBD1. This CDR3 region has 14 residues. The germline gives CDR1 MNHNS, CDR2 SASEGT. Trimming took 9 bases from V and 2 from J; bases not matched to a gene: 7. CDR3 DNA: TGTGCCAGTAGTCGGGACAGGACCACAGATACGCAGTATTTT. This encodes CASSRDRTTDTQYF.

The chain is built from TRBV7-6 and TRBJ2-7; 10 nucleotides line up with TRBD2. The J segment lost 0 bases and the V segment lost 4 bases, leaving 3 bases of the junction unmatched. The CDR3 consists of 15 residues. The germline CDR1 and CDR2 sequences are SGHVS and FNYEAQ. Here the CDR3 reads CASSSGTSVSYEQYF. In DNA, the CDR3 is TGTGCCAGCAGCTCCGGGACTAGCGTCTCCTACGAGCAGTACTTC.

This clone was recorded a few times. V usage is TRBV9 and J usage is TRBJ1-6; D unclear. The CDR3 is 17 amino acids. V was clipped by 4 bases and J by 10 bases, with 24 bases between them. The germline gives CDR1 SGDLS, CDR2 YYNGEE. DNA for the CDR3: TGTGCCAGCAGCTCCGGAGAGGGAGGGCGGTTCAACTCACCCCTCCACTTT. This encodes CASSSGEGGRFNSPLHF.

This chain links TRBV25-1 with TRBJ2-3, with D perhaps matching TRBD1 (5 bases). Trimming took off 3 bases at V and 2 bases at J, with 12 bases between the two ends. The germline V gene encodes CDR1 MGHDK and CDR2 SYGVNS. The CDR3 runs 15 residues. The CDR3 region is CASSDLGALTDTQYF. CDR3 bases: TGTGCCAGCAGTGATTTAGGGGCCCTCACAGATACGCAGTATTTT.

The V call is TRBV5-1, the J call TRBJ2-7, with 7 bases fitting TRBD1. V trimming: 3 bases; J trimming: 4 bases; junction bases outside the gene matches: 4. The germline V gene encodes CDR1 SGHRS and CDR2 YFSETQ. The CDR3 totals 13 residues. This CDR3 is CASSSHRGYEQYF. CDR3 coding DNA: TGCGCCAGCAGCTCTCACAGGGGTTACGAGCAGTACTTC.

The chain links TRBV28 to TRBJ1-1; the D is unclear. Germline CDR1 reads MDHEN; CDR2 reads SYDVKM. V was clipped by 5 bases and J by 0 bases, with 10 bases between them. This CDR3 spans 14 amino acids. DNA of the CDR3: TGTGCCAGCAGTGCTATTCCCTTGAACACTGAAGCTTTCTTT. Its protein is CASSAIPLNTEAFF.

The CDR3 coding sequence is TGTGCCAGCAGTGAGTCGCCAGCGAGATACGAGCAGTACTTC. Its protein product is CASSESPARYEQYF. V usage is TRBV2 and J usage is TRBJ2-5, with D unclear. The J call is in doubt because the DNA end fits TRBJ2-7 better. CDR3 length: 14 amino acids. The germline gives CDR1 SNHLY, CDR2 FYNNEI.

The J gene is TRBJ2-3, the V gene TRBV9; maybe TRBD2 (6 bases). This CDR3 comprises 18 residues. V gave up 0 bases and J gave up 1 base, with 18 bases separating them. CDR1 is SGDLS and CDR2 is YYNGEE in the germline V gene. This CDR3 reads CASSVAVLAGPGTDTQYF. The CDR3, as DNA: TGTGCCAGCAGCGTAGCCGTCCTCGCGGGGCCCGGCACAGATACGCAGTATTTT.

The chain couples TRBV2 to TRBJ2-3, with D unresolved. CDR1 is SNHLY and CDR2 is FYNNEI in the germline V gene. This CDR3 has 15 residues. V lost 4 bases and J 0 bases, leaving 11 bases between the germline ends. CDR3 coding DNA: TGTGCCAGCAGTGTGGGCGCCGGAAGCACAGATACGCAGTATTTT. Its translation is CASSVGAGSTDTQYF. Drawing the rest from reference TRBV2 and TRBJ2-3, the complete variable domain is EPEVTQTPSHQVTQMGQEVILRCVPISNHLYFYWYRQILGQKVEFLVSFYNNEISEKSEIFDDQFSVERPDGSNFTLKIRSTKLEDSAMYFCASSVGAGSTDTQYFGPGTRLTVL.

The chain joins TRBV10-3 to TRBJ2-3; TRBD1 is a possible D gene (9 bases). CDR3 length: 16 residues. V lost 9 bases and J lost 3, with 22 bases in between. Germline V gene sequence: CDR1 ENHRY, CDR2 SYGVKD. DNA for the CDR3: TGTGCCATATGTGGCGGGGGGACAGGGAGGACAGATACGCAGTATTTT. Its translation: CAICGGGTGRTDTQYF.

The genes are TRBV28 and TRBJ1-5, with 12 bases aligning to TRBD1. J was trimmed by 1 base and V by 6 bases; bases with no gene match: 10. Germline V CDR1 and CDR2: MDHEN, SYDVKM. The CDR3 is 18 amino acids. This CDR3 is CASSSGTGGLWSNQPQHF. Written as DNA, the CDR3 is TGTGCCAGCAGCTCCGGGACAGGGGGCTTGTGGAGCAATCAGCCCCAGCATTTT.

V and J are TRBV7-2 and TRBJ2-1; 9 bases map to TRBD2. V gave up 0 bases and J gave up 4 bases; unmatched junction bases: 7. Germline V CDR1 and CDR2: SGHTA, FQGNSA. The CDR3 consists of 17 residues. Here the CDR3 DNA reads TGTGCCAGCAGCTTAGCGGGGCTAGCGGGGATATACAATGAGCAGTTCTTC. Amino acid sequence: CASSLAGLAGIYNEQFF.

This clone was recorded once. The chain uses TRBV19 and TRBJ2-5, with 7 bases aligning to TRBD1. There are 15 residues in the CDR3. Germline assignment: CDR1 LNHDA and CDR2 SQIVND (reference sequence). The J segment lost 2 bases and the V segment lost 2 bases, leaving 5 bases of the junction unmatched. The CDR3 nucleotides read TGTGCCAGTAGTATACCCGGGACAGAACAAGAGACCCAGTACTTC. Encoded protein: CASSIPGTEQETQYF.

This chain uses TRBV7-8 with TRBJ2-1, with TRBD2 matching 10 bases. Germline CDR1 reads SGHVS; CDR2 reads FQNEAQ. The V gene end was trimmed by 7 bases and the J gene end by 2 bases; junction bases not matched to a gene: 17. The CDR3 loop spans 19 amino acids. The CDR3, as DNA: TGTGCCAGCACCATAAGCCAGCGGGAGGGCCCAGGGGCCTACAATGAGCAGTTCTTC. It encodes CASTISQREGPGAYNEQFF.

The chain has TRBV5-4 and TRBJ1-4; D call uncertain. V was cut by 1 base and J by 4 bases, with 8 bases left in between. The CDR3 sequence is 14 residues long. CDR1 is SGHNT and CDR2 is YYREEE in the germline V gene (reference sequence). The CDR3 reads CASSLFGLNEKLFF. The CDR3 coding sequence is TGTGCCAGCAGCTTGTTCGGTCTTAATGAAAAACTGTTTTTT. Full variable domain (remainder filled in from reference TRBV5-4 and TRBJ1-4): ETGVTQSPTHLIKTRGQQVTLRCSSQSGHNTVSWYQQALGQGPQFIFQYYREEENGRGNFPPRFSGLQFPNYSSELNVNALELDDSALYLCASSLFGLNEKLFFGSGTQLSVL.

The rearrangement uses TRBV9 and TRBJ2-1; TRBD1 matches 8 bases. Germline CDR1 is SGDLS and CDR2 is YYNGEE. This CDR3 contains 15 residues. V lost 3 bases to trimming and J lost 4 bases; unmatched junction nucleotides: 6. The CDR3 coding sequence is TGTGCCAGCAGCGCCGGGACAGGAGTATACAATGAGCAGTTCTTC. It yields the protein CASSAGTGVYNEQFF.

The chain combines TRBV29-1 with TRBJ1-5; TRBD1 is a possible D gene (5 bases). The CDR3 extends over 17 amino acids. Germline V CDR1 and CDR2: SQVTM, ANQGSEA. V was pared by 7 bases and J by 1 base, with 23 bases between. CDR3 sequence (DNA): TGCAGCGCCCAAGAGTCCTCCAGGGTGGGAAGCAATCAGCCCCAGCATTTT. Translating it yields CSAQESSRVGSNQPQHF.

The chain couples TRBV10-1 to TRBJ2-7; 10 bases align to TRBD1. The CDR3 totals 15 residues. Germline V gene data show CDR1 as WNHNN and CDR2 as SYGVQD (reference sequence). The ends lost 2 bases at V and 3 bases at J; junction bases unmatched: 4. CDR3 sequence (DNA): TGCGCCAGCAGTGAGCCGGGGACAGGGGTCTACGAGCAGTACTTC. Protein sequence: CASSEPGTGVYEQYF.

The chain combines TRBV4-2 with TRBJ1-3, with D possibly TRBD1 on 6 matching bases. Trimming removed 0 bases from V and 0 bases from J, with 6 bases in between. The CDR3 totals 15 residues. Germline V gene sequence: CDR1 LGHNA, CDR2 YNFKEQ. The CDR3 DNA sequence: TGTGCCAGCAGCCAAGACAGGGGCTCTGGAAACACCATATATTTT. The encoded protein is CASSQDRGSGNTIYF.

DNA for the CDR3: TGTGCCAGCAGCTCCCTACGGGATACGCAGTATTTT. Residues: CASSSLRDTQYF. The chain employs TRBV7-9 and TRBJ2-3; D gene uncertain. The CDR3 totals 12 residues. Germline-derived CDR1 and CDR2 are SEHNR and FQNEAQ (reference sequence). V was pared by 4 bases and J by 6 bases, with 8 bases between.

The CDR3 reads CASSLVTGATPSYEQYF. The CDR3 nucleotides read TGTGCCAGCAGCTTAGTAACAGGGGCTACCCCCTCCTACGAGCAGTACTTC. This chain connects TRBV7-9 to TRBJ2-7; 7 bases are shared with TRBD1. The germline CDR1 and CDR2 sequences are SEHNR and FQNEAQ (reference sequence). The J segment lost 0 bases and the V segment lost 1 base, leaving 9 bases of the junction unmatched. The CDR3 is 17 residues long.

The chain is built from TRBV6-1 and TRBJ1-5, with 8 nucleotides matching TRBD1. V shed 4 bases, J shed 4 bases, and the junction held 15 bases outside the gene matches. This CDR3 has 18 amino acids. The germline V gene has CDR1 MNHNS and CDR2 SASEGT. The CDR3 nucleotides are TGTGCCAGCAGTGCCTTTTCAGGACAGGGATGGGGGAATCAGCCCCAGCATTTT. Its protein is CASSAFSGQGWGNQPQHF.

This chain links TRBV28 with TRBJ2-1, with 7 bases matching TRBD2. Germline V lookup: CDR1 MDHEN, CDR2 SYDVKM. J was trimmed by 4 bases and V by 3 bases; bases with no gene match: 15. This CDR3 is 18 amino acids long. The CDR3 coding sequence is TGTGCCAGCAGTTTCGGGGGGTGGAGGGGAGCAGGGTACAATGAGCAGTTCTTC. Its translation: CASSFGGWRGAGYNEQFF.

This chain links TRBV7-2 with TRBJ1-2, with TRBD1 matching 7 bases. The CDR3 sequence is 17 residues long. The V and J ends lost 2 bases and 7 bases, in that order; junction bases with no gene match: 16. CDR1 and CDR2 (germline): SGHTA, FQGNSA. CDR3 in amino acids: CASSLTAGGQSLSGYTF. The CDR3 nucleotides read TGTGCCAGCAGCTTAACCGCGGGGGGACAGTCACTTAGTGGCTACACCTTC.

The chain is built from TRBV7-9 and TRBJ2-3; TRBD2 matches at 10 bases. V shed 3 bases, J shed 2 bases, and the junction held 5 bases outside the gene matches. The germline CDR1 and CDR2 sequences are SEHNR and FQNEAQ (reference sequence). CDR3 length: 16 amino acids. DNA of the CDR3: TGTGCCAGCAGCTTTAAACTAGCGGGGAACACAGATACGCAGTATTTT. This sequence encodes CASSFKLAGNTDTQYF.

This chain links TRBV18 with TRBJ2-5, with D possibly called TRBD1 or TRBD2 (6 bases each). Judging by the DNA end, TRBJ2-7 fits better; the J call may be wrong. This CDR3 comprises 14 residues. CDR1 is KGHSH, CDR2 LQKENI, per germline. CDR3 region: CASSPTEGAYEQYF. Written as DNA, the CDR3 is TGTGCCAGCTCACCAACGGAGGGGGCCTACGAGCAGTACTTC.